The 31 T cell receptor beta chains below all came from one sample that was sequenced in a study of blood T cell repertoires in COVID-19 (dated by TCRdb to 2019 to 2021). Libraries were constructed by the immunoSEQ multiplex PCR assay. TCRdb took over this immuneACCESS table, retaining in-frame rearrangements with V and J assigned. Such tables are incomplete; in checked studies, under half of the missing clones stem from an unresolved V gene, and the remainder is unexplained. The table for this sample lists about 150,000 clones; about 90% of them were counted only once. The ten top clones hold about 6.5% of the sample. The sample taken for sequencing was PBMCs or T cells enriched from blood (not recorded which). The receptors were sampled from a woman in her 50s who had recovered from COVID-19.

The rearrangement joins TRBV7-8 to TRBJ2-7; 8 bases map to TRBD2. The CDR3 contains 15 residues. Unmatched junction bases numbered 8, after V lost 1 base and J lost 6 bases. Germline CDR1 reads SGHVS; CDR2 reads FQNEAQ. The CDR3 region has the DNA TGTGCCAGCAGCTTAGGGGGGACTAGAGTCTCCGAGCAGTACTTC. Translation gives CASSLGGTRVSEQYF.

The genes are TRBV7-2 and TRBJ2-1; D gene ambiguous. Germline values: CDR1 SGHTA, CDR2 FQGNSA. The CDR3 spans 15 residues. Trimming removed 4 bases at V and 0 bases at J, with 10 bases between. This CDR3 is CASSSKLASYNEQFF. The DNA of the CDR3 is TGTGCCAGCAGCTCGAAGTTGGCCTCCTACAATGAGCAGTTCTTC.

The chain employs TRBV2 and TRBJ2-4; D is ambiguous. There are 17 residues in the CDR3. V dropped 1 base and J dropped 0 bases, with 13 bases sitting between them. Germline-derived CDR1 and CDR2 are SNHLY and FYNNEI. This CDR3 reads CASSEGGGSRAKNIQYF. CDR3 nucleotide sequence: TGTGCCAGCAGTGAAGGCGGCGGCTCAAGAGCCAAAAACATTCAGTACTTC.

This chain uses TRBV5-1 with TRBJ1-1, with D uncertain. CDR3 size: 14 residues. The V gene's germline CDR1 is SGHRS and CDR2 YFSETQ. V lost 9 bases and J lost 4, with 19 bases in between. CDR3 region: CATASGTGVTEAFF. The DNA of the CDR3 is TGCGCCACCGCGTCGGGAACCGGGGTCACTGAAGCTTTCTTT.

The chain recombines TRBV18 with TRBJ1-2; the D gene is possibly TRBD1 (6 bases). The germline V gene encodes CDR1 KGHSH and CDR2 LQKENI. Trimming left V 1 base short and J 2 bases short, with 20 bases between. This CDR3 has 18 amino acids. The CDR3 nucleotides are TGTGCCAGCTCACCACTTCGGGGGGATCGACAGGCCAACTATGGCTACACCTTC. Protein sequence: CASSPLRGDRQANYGYTF.

The chain recombines TRBV19 with TRBJ2-2, with 8 positions matching TRBD1. This CDR3 is 15 amino acids long. CDR1 and CDR2 (germline): LNHDA, SQIVND (reference sequence). V trimming: 3 bases; J trimming: 5 bases; junction bases outside the gene matches: 5. The CDR3 nucleotides read TGTGCCAGTAGTATTGGACAGGGTTGGACCGGGGAGCTGTTTTTT. Translating gives CASSIGQGWTGELFF.

This chain connects TRBV7-8 to TRBJ2-3; TRBD2 matches 9 bases. The CDR3 is made up of 16 amino acids. Germline V gene sequence: CDR1 SGHVS, CDR2 FQNEAQ. Germline trimming cut 1 base from V and 2 bases from J; bases unmatched to any gene: 4. The CDR3 is CASSLVTSGPTDTQYF. DNA of the CDR3: TGTGCCAGCAGCTTAGTGACTAGCGGTCCCACAGATACGCAGTATTTT.

The genes are TRBV6-5 and TRBJ1-5, with TRBD1 matching over 7 bases. The CDR3 spans 13 residues. Germline V gives CDR1 MNHEY, CDR2 SVGAGI. V lost 10 bases, J lost 2 bases, and 5 bases stayed unmatched. The CDR3 DNA follows: TGTGCCACCGCCCAGGGGGGCAATCAGCCCCAGCATTTT. Its translation: CATAQGGNQPQHF.

The chain is built from TRBV6-2 or TRBV6-3 and TRBJ1-5, with 9 nucleotides matching TRBD1. Trimming cost V 2 bases and J 3 bases; bases outside gene matches: 5. Germline CDR1 is MNHEY and CDR2 is SVGEGT. CDR3 size: 16 residues. The CDR3 coding sequence is TGTGCCAGCAGTTACGGGACAGGGCTCTCCAATCAGCCCCAGCATTTT. This codes for CASSYGTGLSNQPQHF.

CDR3 protein: CASSPPDRVTEAFF. The CDR3 coding sequence is TGTGCCAGCAGTCCGCCTGACAGGGTCACTGAAGCTTTCTTT. The chain carries TRBV28 and TRBJ1-1, with 7 bases lining up with TRBD1. Germline CDR1 reads MDHEN; CDR2 reads SYDVKM. Unmatched junction bases numbered 7, after V lost 5 bases and J lost 4 bases. The CDR3 loop spans 14 amino acids.

The CDR3 coding sequence is TGTGCCAGCAGTGCGCGTTCCGGGACAGGGACCTACGAGCAGTACTTC. It specifies CASSARSGTGTYEQYF. V usage is TRBV6-1 and J usage is TRBJ2-7; 9 positions match TRBD1. CDR3 length: 16 amino acids. V gave up 4 bases and J gave up 2 bases; unmatched junction bases: 9. From germline, CDR1 is MNHNS and CDR2 SASEGT.

The chain couples TRBV7-2 to TRBJ1-1; weak D call: TRBD1 (6 bases). Germline V gene sequence: CDR1 SGHTA, CDR2 FQGNSA. The V and J ends lost 2 bases and 1 base respectively, with 11 bases between them. This CDR3 contains 15 residues. The CDR3 protein is CASSLWAQGNTEAFF. CDR3 DNA: TGTGCCAGCAGCTTATGGGCACAGGGGAACACTGAAGCTTTCTTT.

The gene calls are TRBV19 and TRBJ1-3, with D possibly being TRBD1 (6 bases). Looked up from germline, CDR1 is LNHDA and CDR2 is SQIVND (reference sequence). V was trimmed by 7 bases and J by 0 bases, leaving 13 bases between them. The CDR3 runs 15 residues. The CDR3 sequence is CASIPGTTSGNTIYF. As DNA, the CDR3 is TGTGCCAGTATCCCAGGGACAACCTCTGGAAACACCATATATTTT.

This chain uses TRBV12-5 with TRBJ1-2, with D maybe TRBD1 (6 bases). Trimming pared 5 bases from V and 1 base from J, leaving 20 bases between. The germline gives CDR1 LGHNT, CDR2 FRNRAP. The CDR3 extends over 17 amino acids. CDR3 amino acids: CASGAPPGAKNNYGYTF. The DNA of the CDR3 is TGTGCTAGTGGTGCCCCCCCAGGGGCCAAGAATAACTATGGCTACACCTTC.

This chain connects TRBV30 to TRBJ2-3; D perhaps matches TRBD2 (5 bases). The CDR3 sequence is 17 residues long. Germline lookup yields CDR1 GTSNPN and CDR2 SVGIG (reference sequence). The V gene lost 3 bases and the J gene lost 5 bases, with 24 bases spanning the gap. CDR3 in amino acids: CAWSLEDATEGGDTQYF. The DNA for the CDR3 is TGTGCCTGGAGCCTTGAAGACGCTACTGAGGGTGGAGATACGCAGTATTTT.

This chain joins TRBV7-8 and TRBJ1-1; 8 nucleotides match TRBD1. J gave up 4 bases and V 4 bases, and 8 bases lay outside the gene matches. There are 15 residues in the CDR3. The germline CDR1 and CDR2 sequences are SGHVS and FQNEAQ. Here the CDR3 reads CASSSIQGGSTEAFF. Written as DNA, the CDR3 is TGTGCCAGCAGCTCTATACAGGGGGGGAGCACTGAAGCTTTCTTT.

Comment on this clone: Other DNA sequences within the sample encode an identical CDR3. The chain has TRBV15 and TRBJ2-3; 12 bases match TRBD1. The CDR3 extends over 15 amino acids. In germline, CDR1 is LNHNV, CDR2 YYDKDF (reference sequence). The J segment lost 3 bases and the V segment lost 3 bases, leaving 1 base of the junction unmatched. The DNA of the CDR3 is TGTGCCACCAGCAGGGGACAGGGGGCAACAGATACGCAGTATTTT. It codes for CATSRGQGATDTQYF.

The rearrangement uses TRBV11-2 and TRBJ2-3; 9 nucleotides match TRBD2. CDR3 length: 16 amino acids. Germline V gene data show CDR1 as SGHAT and CDR2 as FQNNGV. V was clipped by 5 bases and J by 1 base; unmatched bases: 7. CDR3 bases: TGTGCCAGCAGCCCCGTAGTAGCGGGAGGCACAGATACGCAGTATTTT. This sequence encodes CASSPVVAGGTDTQYF.

The table lists this clone with a few counts. The rearrangement joins TRBV21-1 to TRBJ1-2; TRBD1 reflects the table's D call only, with no check against the DNA. TRBV21-1 is described as a pseudogene. This CDR3 is built from 17 residues. The CDR3 loop reads CASSKGAGFGLNYGYTF. As DNA, the CDR3 is TGTGCCAGCAGCAAAGGGGCAGGTTTCGGCCTTAACTATGGCTACACCTTC.

The chain is built from TRBV5-6 and TRBJ2-7, with D hard to call. Germline values: CDR1 SGHDT, CDR2 YYEEEE. The CDR3 length is 14 residues. Trimming removed 2 bases from V and 5 bases from J, with 14 bases in between. The CDR3 bases are TGTGCCAGCAGCTTCGGTCCTCAGGTCGACGAGCAGTACTTC. This translates into CASSFGPQVDEQYF.

This clone was detected only once. The chain combines TRBV29-1 with TRBJ1-5; no reliable D call. V lost 6 bases and J 2 bases, leaving 11 bases between the germline ends. The CDR3 spans 13 residues. Germline V gives CDR1 SQVTM, CDR2 ANQGSEA. Here the CDR3 DNA reads TGCAGCGTGCGGGCCGCGGGCAATCAGCCCCAGCATTTT. This encodes CSVRAAGNQPQHF. Using reference TRBV29-1 and TRBJ1-5 for the parts outside the CDR3, the full variable domain is SAVISQKPSRDICQRGTSLTIQCQVDSQVTMMFWYRQQPGQSLTLIATANQGSEATYESGFVIDKFPISRPNLTFSTLTVSNMSPEDSSIYLCSVRAAGNQPQHFGDGTRLSIL.

This rearrangement joins TRBV19 to TRBJ1-1; the D gene is possibly TRBD1 (6 bases). Trimming shortened V by 1 base and J by 5 bases, and 14 bases separated the two germline ends. Germline-derived CDR1 and CDR2 are LNHDA and SQIVND (reference sequence). The CDR3 has 15 amino acids. CDR3 amino acids: CASSIVLGAETEAFF. CDR3 DNA sequence: TGTGCCAGTAGTATAGTATTGGGGGCTGAGACTGAAGCTTTCTTT.

The chain employs TRBV5-1 and TRBJ2-2, with 8 bases lining up with TRBD1. This CDR3 comprises 15 residues. V was pared by 2 bases and J by 5 bases, with 5 bases of the junction left unmatched. In germline, CDR1 is SGHRS, CDR2 YFSETQ. CDR3 loop: CASSLQGDGTGELFF. DNA of the CDR3: TGCGCCAGCAGCTTACAGGGGGACGGGACCGGGGAGCTGTTTTTT.

The chain joins TRBV18 to TRBJ1-5, with 8 positions matching TRBD1. The length of the CDR3 is 14 residues. The germline V gene encodes CDR1 KGHSH and CDR2 LQKENI. The J segment lost 1 base and the V segment lost 4 bases, leaving 0 bases of the junction unmatched. The CDR3 DNA sequence: TGTGCCAGCTCACGGGACAGGAGCAATCAGCCCCAGCATTTT. It codes for CASSRDRSNQPQHF. The whole variable domain, remainder taken from reference TRBV18 and TRBJ1-5, is NAGVMQNPRHLVRRRGQEARLRCSPMKGHSHVYWYRQLPEEGLKFMVYLQKENIIDESGMPKERFSAEFPKEGPSILRIQQVVRGDSAAYFCASSRDRSNQPQHFGDGTRLSIL.

V and J are TRBV5-8 and TRBJ2-4; TRBD2 matches 7 bases. V lost 2 bases, J lost 8 bases, and 13 bases stayed unmatched. Germline CDR1 is SGHTS and CDR2 is YDEGEE. The CDR3 extends over 16 amino acids. The CDR3 coding sequence is TGTGCCAGCAGCTTACCGGGGCGGGGGAAATGGGACATTCAGTACTTC. This sequence encodes CASSLPGRGKWDIQYF.

The rearrangement uses TRBV28 and TRBJ1-5; D possibly corresponds to TRBD1 (6 bases). CDR1 is MDHEN, CDR2 SYDVKM, per germline. The CDR3 length is 15 residues. With 6 bases removed from V and 0 bases from J, the gap between germline ends came to 12 bases. The CDR3 is CASSPTGSSNQPQHF. CDR3 DNA sequence: TGTGCCAGCAGCCCTACAGGGAGTAGCAATCAGCCCCAGCATTTT. Looking up the rest from reference TRBV28 and TRBJ1-5 gives the full variable domain: DVKVTQSSRYLVKRTGEKVFLECVQDMDHENMFWYRQDPGLGLRLIYFSYDVKMKEKGDIPEGYSVSREKKERFSLILESASTNQTSMYLCASSPTGSSNQPQHFGDGTRLSIL.

The chain carries TRBV6-5 and TRBJ1-2, with TRBD1 matching 10 bases. CDR3 length: 12 amino acids. CDR1 is MNHEY and CDR2 is SVGAGI in the germline V gene. J was trimmed by 7 bases and V by 6 bases; bases with no gene match: 2. The CDR3, as DNA: TGTGCCAGCAGGACAGGGGGCTTTGGCTACACCTTC. Translation gives CASRTGGFGYTF.

The V call is TRBV5-1, the J call TRBJ2-5, with 7 nucleotides matching TRBD2. V shed 1 base, J shed 7 bases, and the junction held 4 bases outside the gene matches. Looked up from germline, CDR1 is SGHRS and CDR2 is YFSETQ. CDR3 length equals 13 residues. CDR3 sequence reads: CASSLSREGTQYF. The CDR3 DNA reads as TGCGCCAGCAGCTTGTCCAGGGAGGGGACCCAGTACTTC.

V is TRBV7-2 and J is TRBJ1-2; TRBD1 matches 8 bases. CDR1 is SGHTA, CDR2 FQGNSA, per germline. Trimming took 5 bases from V and 4 from J; bases not matched to a gene: 9. The CDR3 consists of 15 residues. The DNA for the CDR3 is TGTGCCAGCAGCCCAAGATCAGGGGGCGGCTATGGCTACACCTTC. It yields the protein CASSPRSGGGYGYTF.

This chain uses TRBV11-3 with TRBJ2-7; a possible D gene is TRBD2 (5 bases). The CDR3 consists of 14 residues. Germline V gives CDR1 SGHNT, CDR2 YENEEA. V was clipped by 4 bases and J by 0 bases, with 10 bases between them. CDR3 protein: CASSSGLSSYEQYF. CDR3 DNA: TGTGCCAGCAGCTCAGGACTGAGCTCCTACGAGCAGTACTTC.

The J gene is TRBJ2-3, the V gene TRBV15, with 8 nucleotides matching TRBD2. Germline CDR1 reads LNHNV; CDR2 reads YYDKDF (reference sequence). The CDR3 is made up of 16 amino acids. V was clipped by 0 bases and J by 5 bases; unmatched bases: 7. In DNA form, the CDR3 reads TGTGCCACCAGCAGAGATAACGGGAGGGGAATAGATACGCAGTATTTT. Residues: CATSRDNGRGIDTQYF. Together with reference TRBV15 and TRBJ2-3, the CDR3 gives the full variable domain: DAMVIQNPRYQVTQFGKPVTLSCSQTLNHNVMYWYQQKSSQAPKLLFHYYDKDFNNEADTPDNFQSRRPNTSFCFLDIRSPGLGDTAMYLCATSRDNGRGIDTQYFGPGTRLTVL.